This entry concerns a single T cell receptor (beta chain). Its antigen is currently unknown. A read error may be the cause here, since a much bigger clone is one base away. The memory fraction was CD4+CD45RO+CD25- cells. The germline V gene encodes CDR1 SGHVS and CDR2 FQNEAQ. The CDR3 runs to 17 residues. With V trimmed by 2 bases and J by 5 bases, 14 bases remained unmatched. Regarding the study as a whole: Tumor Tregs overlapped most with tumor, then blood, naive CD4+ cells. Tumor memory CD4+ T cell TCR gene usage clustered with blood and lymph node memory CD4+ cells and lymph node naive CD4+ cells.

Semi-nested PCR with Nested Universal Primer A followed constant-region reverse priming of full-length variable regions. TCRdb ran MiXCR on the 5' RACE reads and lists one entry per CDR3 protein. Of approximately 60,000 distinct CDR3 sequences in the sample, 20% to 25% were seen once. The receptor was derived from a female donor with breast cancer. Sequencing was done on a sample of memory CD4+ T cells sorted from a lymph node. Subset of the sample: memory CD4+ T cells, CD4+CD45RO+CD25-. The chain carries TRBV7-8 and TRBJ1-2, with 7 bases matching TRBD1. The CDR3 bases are TGTGCCAGCAGCTTATCTACAGGGGTCAGCCTCTTTTATGGCTACACCTTC. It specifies CASSLSTGVSLFYGYTF.